Below are 24 T cell receptor beta chains sequenced from a single sample in a study of HIV-infected children after antiretroviral therapy interruption. Unique molecular identifiers were included in an RNA-based 3' RACE TCR library. TCRdb analysed the 3' RACE reads with MiXCR anew, one entry per CDR3 protein. Of about 89,000 distinct CDR3 sequences in the sample, less than 7% were seen once. Treatment described: PENTA 11 planned treatment interruption arm or continuous ART arm. This material consisted of CD45RA+ CD4+ T cells from PBMCs, pooled from several time points, taken from a donor given antiretroviral therapy, either interrupted or continuous. As for subset: naive CD4+ CD45RA+ CD45RO- T cells. These receptors all come from a pool of human donors with HIV.

In this sample, this clonotype turned up many times. This chain links TRBV6-5 with TRBJ2-6; D gene ambiguous. Germline V gene lookup returns CDR1 MNHEY and CDR2 SVGAGI. Trimming left V 2 bases short and J 0 bases short, with 5 bases between. The CDR3 covers 15 residues. For the CDR3, the DNA is TGTGCCAGCAGTTACACGGACTCTGGGGCCAACGTCCTGACTTTC. This encodes CASSYTDSGANVLTF.

This clonotype was seen many times. The chain employs TRBV18 and TRBJ1-1, with 8 bases that match TRBD1. Trimming took 5 bases from V and 1 from J; bases not matched to a gene: 3. Germline lookup yields CDR1 KGHSH and CDR2 LQKENI. The CDR3 contains 14 residues. The CDR3 DNA reads as TGTGCCAGCTCAAAAGGGACAGGGAACACTGAAGCTTTCTTT. Protein sequence: CASSKGTGNTEAFF. The full variable domain, with the rest looked up from reference TRBV18 and TRBJ1-1, is NAGVMQNPRHLVRRRGQEARLRCSPMKGHSHVYWYRQLPEEGLKFMVYLQKENIIDESGMPKERFSAEFPKEGPSILRIQQVVRGDSAAYFCASSKGTGNTEAFFGQGTRLTVV.

This clonotype was detected a few times. The rearrangement uses TRBV15 and TRBJ1-1; D is undetermined. Germline V gene sequence: CDR1 LNHNV, CDR2 YYDKDF (reference sequence). The CDR3 loop spans 11 amino acids. V shed 9 bases and J shed 2 bases, with 7 bases lying between them. The chain's CDR3 is CATKDNTEAFF. The CDR3 bases are TGTGCCACTAAGGATAACACTGAAGCTTTCTTT. The full variable domain, with the rest looked up from reference TRBV15 and TRBJ1-1, is DAMVIQNPRYQVTQFGKPVTLSCSQTLNHNVMYWYQQKSSQAPKLLFHYYDKDFNNEADTPDNFQSRRPNTSFCFLDIRSPGLGDTAMYLCATKDNTEAFFGQGTRLTVV.

This clonotype was picked up many times. The V gene is TRBV19, the J gene TRBJ2-7; a possible D gene is TRBD2 (6 bases). CDR3 length: 13 amino acids. CDR1 is LNHDA and CDR2 is SQIVND in the germline V gene (reference sequence). Trimming stripped 3 bases from V and 10 bases from J, with 16 bases between. CDR3 sequence (DNA): TGTGCCAGTAGTATTTCCGCCACGGGAGTCCAGTACTTC. This sequence encodes CASSISATGVQYF.

In its sample, this clonotype ranks as medium-sized (0.01 to 0.1%). The rearrangement joins TRBV4-1 to TRBJ2-1, with 10 bases identical to TRBD1. V trimming: 0 bases; J trimming: 14 bases; junction bases outside the gene matches: 7. Germline lookup yields CDR1 MGHRA and CDR2 YSYEKL. The CDR3 extends over 14 amino acids. Here the CDR3 reads CASSQDRDRGKEFF. The CDR3 DNA is TGCGCCAGCAGCCAAGATCGGGACAGGGGAAAAGAGTTCTTC.

This clonotype has a count of ten or more. This sequence joins TRBV29-1 and TRBJ1-2; perhaps TRBD1 as D (5 bases). Germline V gene lookup returns CDR1 SQVTM and CDR2 ANQGSEA. Trimming took 2 bases from V and 4 from J, leaving 20 bases between them. The CDR3 contains 16 residues. For the CDR3, the DNA is TGCAGCGTTGAAACGGGACCGGTGGGGACGGGCTATGGCTACACCTTC. Encoded protein: CSVETGPVGTGYGYTF.

This clonotype was seen ten or more times. Here the CDR3 DNA reads TGTGCCAGCAGCCAACGCGGGACAGGAAAACAAGAGACCCAGTACTTC. It yields the protein CASSQRGTGKQETQYF. This chain uses TRBV3-1 with TRBJ2-5; TRBD1 matches 8 bases. CDR1 is LGHDT and CDR2 is YNNKEL in the germline V gene (reference sequence). J was trimmed by 2 bases and V by 2 bases; bases with no gene match: 7. The CDR3 contains 16 residues.

The V and J genes are TRBV7-9 and TRBJ2-7, with 10 bases identical to TRBD2. Unmatched junction bases numbered 4, after V lost 2 bases and J lost 3 bases. CDR3 size: 15 residues. The germline gives CDR1 SEHNR, CDR2 FQNEAQ (reference sequence). CDR3 sequence (DNA): TGTGCCAGCAGCTTATCCTCTAGCGGGGGCTACGAGCAGTACTTC. Translated: CASSLSSSGGYEQYF.

This clonotype appeared many times. The chain recombines TRBV28 with TRBJ2-7, with 13 nucleotides matching TRBD2. The CDR3 is made up of 14 amino acids. V shed 3 bases and J 4 bases; nucleotides not matched to a gene: 0. Germline CDR1 and CDR2: MDHEN and SYDVKM. CDR3 region: CASSLGLAGYEQYF. The CDR3 coding sequence is TGTGCCAGCAGTTTGGGACTAGCGGGGTACGAGCAGTACTTC.

In this sample, this clonotype turned up many times. The chain has TRBV29-1 and TRBJ1-1; D call uncertain. The CDR3 sequence is 15 residues long. Germline CDR1 reads SQVTM; CDR2 reads ANQGSEA. V was clipped by 7 bases and J by 1 base, with 19 bases between them. CDR3 nucleotide sequence: TGCAGCGGATCCAGGCCCAGTTTGCAGAACACTGAAGCTTTCTTT. This encodes CSGSRPSLQNTEAFF.

This clonotype was detected a few times. This chain joins TRBV24-1 and TRBJ2-2, with 8 bases lining up with TRBD1. The CDR3 length is 17 residues. Trimming took 4 bases from V and 5 from J; bases not matched to a gene: 11. Looked up from germline, CDR1 is KGHDR and CDR2 is SFDVKD. The CDR3 coding sequence is TGTGCCACCAGTGAACACAGGGGGAAGAAGGGGACCGGGGAGCTGTTTTTT. Encoded protein: CATSEHRGKKGTGELFF.

The V and J genes are TRBV10-3 and TRBJ1-1; possibly TRBD1 for D (5 bases). CDR1 and CDR2 from the germline V gene are ENHRY and SYGVKD. V lost 8 bases to trimming and J lost 1 base, with 17 bases between them. CDR3 length: 15 residues. For the CDR3, the DNA is TGTGCCATCGGGGGGACCAGTTCCGAGAACACTGAAGCTTTCTTT. Translation gives CAIGGTSSENTEAFF.

This clonotype was counted at least ten times. The J gene is TRBJ1-4, the V gene TRBV3-1; D gene unclear. Germline V gene sequence: CDR1 LGHDT, CDR2 YNNKEL (reference sequence). The germline V and J ends were trimmed by 5 bases and 8 bases, with 9 bases remaining between them. The CDR3 covers 12 residues. This CDR3 reads CASSEVFEKLFF. The CDR3 coding sequence is TGTGCCAGCAGCGAAGTATTCGAAAAACTGTTTTTT.

The sample holds many counts of this clonotype. The gene calls are TRBV6-2 or TRBV6-3 and TRBJ2-4; 8 bases match TRBD1. The CDR3 extends over 17 amino acids. J was trimmed by 0 bases and V by 4 bases; bases with no gene match: 8. Per the germline V gene, CDR1 is MNHEY and CDR2 is SVGEGT. CDR3 region: CASSFDRGEIAKNIQYF. DNA of the CDR3: TGTGCCAGCAGTTTCGACAGGGGCGAGATAGCCAAAAACATTCAGTACTTC.

The sample holds many counts of this clonotype. The chain uses TRBV7-2 and TRBJ1-4; 8 bases match TRBD1. The CDR3 is 14 amino acids. The V and J ends lost 5 bases and 8 bases, in that order; junction bases with no gene match: 7. CDR1 and CDR2 from the germline V gene are SGHTA and FQGNSA. The CDR3 DNA reads as TGTGCCAGCAGCCAGAGGACAGGGTTAGAAAAACTGTTTTTT. Translating it yields CASSQRTGLEKLFF.

The J gene is TRBJ2-3, the V gene TRBV7-3; perhaps TRBD2 as D (6 bases). Germline V gives CDR1 SGHTA, CDR2 FQGTGA. V was clipped by 1 base and J by 0 bases, with 8 bases between them. The CDR3 length is 15 residues. The CDR3 coding sequence is TGTGCCAGCAGCTTAAGGCGGGGTAGCACAGATACGCAGTATTTT. It yields the protein CASSLRRGSTDTQYF.

This clonotype was seen at least ten times. The chain's CDR3 is CARGQDDNEKLFF. The CDR3 DNA is TGTGCCAGGGGACAGGACGATAATGAAAAACTGTTTTTT. The gene calls are TRBV14 and TRBJ1-4; 8 bases match TRBD1. The V segment lost 9 bases and the J segment 4 bases; nucleotides outside the gene matches: 4. There are 13 residues in the CDR3. Germline CDR1 and CDR2: SGHDN and FVKESK.

This clonotype was seen at least ten times. The rearrangement joins TRBV6-1 to TRBJ1-1; 11 bases are shared with TRBD1. Unmatched junction bases numbered 4, after V lost 4 bases and J lost 3 bases. From germline, CDR1 is MNHNS and CDR2 SASEGT. The CDR3 is 15 amino acids. CDR3 protein: CASSVPGQGDTEAFF. The CDR3 nucleotides are TGTGCCAGCAGTGTTCCGGGACAGGGGGACACTGAAGCTTTCTTT.

This clonotype was counted at least ten times. The chain joins TRBV5-1 to TRBJ2-3; TRBD1 matches 11 bases. Germline CDR1 SGHRS, CDR2 YFSETQ. There are 14 residues in the CDR3. J lost 9 bases, V lost 4 bases, and 7 bases had no gene match. The CDR3 bases are TGCGCCAGCAGCGTCGGACAGGGGGCTGGGACGCAGTATTTT. Its translation is CASSVGQGAGTQYF.

This clonotype occurred many times. CDR3 DNA: TGCAGTGCTAGGGGGGAAAGTAGCAATCAGCCCCAGCATTTT. This codes for CSARGESSNQPQHF. This chain links TRBV20-1 with TRBJ1-5; a possible D gene is TRBD1 (5 bases). The V and J ends lost 3 bases and 0 bases respectively, with 9 bases between them. Germline CDR1 reads DFQATT; CDR2 reads SNEGSKA (reference sequence). This CDR3 region has 14 residues.

The J gene is TRBJ2-2, the V gene TRBV24-1, with D perhaps assigned TRBD1 or TRBD2 (5 bases each). Germline V lookup: CDR1 KGHDR, CDR2 SFDVKD. V gave up 2 bases and J gave up 4 bases, with 13 bases separating them. The CDR3 consists of 16 residues. The CDR3 spells CATSDSQGRVTGELFF. In DNA, the CDR3 is TGTGCCACCAGTGATTCGCAGGGACGAGTCACCGGGGAGCTGTTTTTT.

This clonotype was detected a few times. The rearrangement uses TRBV5-5 and TRBJ2-4, with D possibly being TRBD2 (6 bases). CDR3 size: 17 residues. V lost 4 bases and J 4 bases, leaving 21 bases between the germline ends. The germline gives CDR1 SGHKS, CDR2 YYEKEE (reference sequence). For the CDR3, the DNA is TGTGCCAGCAGCCCAGCAGGAGGGCGGGGCCTTAAAAACATTCAGTACTTC. Amino acid sequence: CASSPAGGRGLKNIQYF.

This chain uses TRBV27 with TRBJ2-7; D possibly corresponds to TRBD1 (5 bases). Germline V gene data show CDR1 as MNHEY and CDR2 as SMNVEV (reference sequence). Trimming took off 3 bases at V and 1 base at J, with 10 bases between the two ends. This CDR3 is built from 14 residues. CDR3 bases: TGTGCCAGCAGTTTTACAGGATCGTCCTACGAGCAGTACTTC. It codes for CASSFTGSSYEQYF.

This clonotype appeared many times. The genes are TRBV28 and TRBJ2-7; D may match TRBD1 or TRBD2 (9 bases each). V was cut by 11 bases and J by 7 bases, with 24 bases left in between. Germline V gene lookup returns CDR1 MDHEN and CDR2 SYDVKM. This CDR3 contains 14 residues. CDR3 coding DNA: TGTGCCGTCTCTAGCGGGACAGGGAGGTGGGAGCAGTACTTC. Its translation is CAVSSGTGRWEQYF. Using reference TRBV28 and TRBJ2-7 for the parts outside the CDR3, the full variable domain is DVKVTQSSRYLVKRTGEKVFLECVQDMDHENMFWYRQDPGLGLRLIYFSYDVKMKEKGDIPEGYSVSREKKERFSLILESASTNQTSMYLCAVSSGTGRWEQYFGPGTRLTVT.